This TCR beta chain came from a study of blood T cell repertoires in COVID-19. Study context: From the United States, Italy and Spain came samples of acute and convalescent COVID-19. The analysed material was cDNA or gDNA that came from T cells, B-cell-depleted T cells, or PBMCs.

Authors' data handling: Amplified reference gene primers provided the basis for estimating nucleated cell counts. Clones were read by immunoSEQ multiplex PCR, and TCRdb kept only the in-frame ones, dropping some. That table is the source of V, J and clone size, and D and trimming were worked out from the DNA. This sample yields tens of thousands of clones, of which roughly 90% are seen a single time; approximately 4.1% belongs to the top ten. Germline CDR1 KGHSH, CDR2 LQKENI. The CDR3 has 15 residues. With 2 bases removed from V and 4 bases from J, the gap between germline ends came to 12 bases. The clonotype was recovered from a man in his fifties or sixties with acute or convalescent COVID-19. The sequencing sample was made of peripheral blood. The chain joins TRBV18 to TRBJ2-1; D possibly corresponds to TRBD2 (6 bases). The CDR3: CASSPKGREYNEQFF. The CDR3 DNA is TGTGCCAGCTCACCAAAGGGACGGGAGTACAATGAGCAGTTCTTC.